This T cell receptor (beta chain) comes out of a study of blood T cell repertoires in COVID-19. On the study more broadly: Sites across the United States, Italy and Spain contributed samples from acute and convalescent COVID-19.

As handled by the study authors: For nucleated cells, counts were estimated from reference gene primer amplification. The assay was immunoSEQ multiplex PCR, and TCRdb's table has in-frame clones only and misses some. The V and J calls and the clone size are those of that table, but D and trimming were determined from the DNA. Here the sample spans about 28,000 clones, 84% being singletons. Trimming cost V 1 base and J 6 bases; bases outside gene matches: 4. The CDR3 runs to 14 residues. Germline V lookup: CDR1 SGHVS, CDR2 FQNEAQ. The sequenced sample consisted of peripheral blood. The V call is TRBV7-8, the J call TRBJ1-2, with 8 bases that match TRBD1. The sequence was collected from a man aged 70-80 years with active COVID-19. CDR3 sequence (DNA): TGTGCCAGCAGCTTAGTGGGACAGGCTAATGGCTACACCTTC. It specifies CASSLVGQANGYTF.